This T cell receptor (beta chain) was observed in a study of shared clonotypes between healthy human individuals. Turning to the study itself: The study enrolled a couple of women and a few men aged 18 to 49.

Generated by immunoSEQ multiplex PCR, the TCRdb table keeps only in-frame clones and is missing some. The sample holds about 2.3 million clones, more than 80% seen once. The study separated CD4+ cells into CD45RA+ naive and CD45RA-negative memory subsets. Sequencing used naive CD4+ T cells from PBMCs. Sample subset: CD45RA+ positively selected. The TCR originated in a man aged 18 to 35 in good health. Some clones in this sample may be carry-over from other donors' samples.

The CDR3 bases are TGTGCCTGGGGCACTGAACTGCTAAACATTCAGTACTTC. It translates to CAWGTELLNIQYF. This chain joins TRBV30 and TRBJ2-4; D gene ambiguous. The CDR3 runs 13 residues. The germline CDR1 and CDR2 sequences are GTSNPN and SVGIG (reference sequence). With 5 bases removed from V and 6 bases from J, the gap between germline ends came to 14 bases.